A single sample is the source of the 15 T cell receptor beta chains below, sequenced in a study of T-cell memory formation after mild COVID-19. TCRdb recomputed calls from the 5' RACE reads with MiXCR, one row per CDR3 protein. The sample holds about 620,000 distinct CDR3 sequences; more than 15% are singletons and the top ten take around 13%. The sample comprised PBMCs or a T cell subset sorted from them (not recorded which). The receptor set was obtained from an adult woman who had mild COVID-19 (a few samples of this study predate the infection). Cell type and time point are not known.

The rearrangement joins TRBV7-9 to TRBJ1-1; tentatively, D is TRBD1 (5 bases). V lost 5 bases and J lost 8, with 18 bases in between. The length of the CDR3 is 14 residues. Germline CDR1 reads SEHNR; CDR2 reads FQNEAQ (reference sequence). CDR3 nucleotide sequence: TGTGCCAGCAGCATCCCGGGACGGGGGACCGAAGCTTTCTTT. Protein sequence: CASSIPGRGTEAFF.

The chain employs TRBV6-2 or TRBV6-3 and TRBJ2-5; D is uncertain. Germline V gives CDR1 MNHEY, CDR2 SVGEGT. The CDR3 has 16 amino acids. V lost 2 bases, J lost 6 bases, and 19 bases lay in between. The DNA for the CDR3 is TGTGCCAGCAGTTACCCACCGGCTAGTCCCAAAAAGACCCAGTACTTC. Its translation: CASSYPPASPKKTQYF.

This clonotype was picked up a small number of times. The chain combines TRBV5-1 with TRBJ2-7, with TRBD1 matching 9 bases. The CDR3 sequence is 15 residues long. Germline CDR1 SGHRS, CDR2 YFSETQ. Unmatched junction bases numbered 6, after V lost 0 bases and J lost 5 bases. CDR3 sequence reads: CASSLVGTGSHEQYF. For the CDR3, the DNA is TGCGCCAGCAGCTTGGTGGGGACAGGGAGCCACGAGCAGTACTTC. Drawing the rest from reference TRBV5-1 and TRBJ2-7, the complete variable domain is KAGVTQTPRYLIKTRGQQVTLSCSPISGHRSVSWYQQTPGQGLQFLFEYFSETQRNKGNFPGRFSGRQFSNSRSEMNVSTLELGDSALYLCASSLVGTGSHEQYFGPGTRLTVT.

This clonotype was seen a few times. The genes are TRBV7-9 and TRBJ2-4; D unresolved. Trimming left V 1 base short and J 6 bases short, with 16 bases between. The CDR3 runs 16 residues. Looked up from germline, CDR1 is SEHNR and CDR2 is FQNEAQ (reference sequence). The CDR3 region is CASSLGGTESVNIQYF. DNA of the CDR3: TGTGCCAGCAGCTTAGGAGGAACAGAGTCCGTAAACATTCAGTACTTC.

This chain joins TRBV7-2 and TRBJ1-1; D is perhaps TRBD1 (5 bases). The CDR3 consists of 14 residues. Trimming removed 8 bases from V and 4 bases from J, with 17 bases in between. The V gene's germline CDR1 is SGHTA and CDR2 FQGNSA. DNA of the CDR3: TGTGCCAGCTCCTTCCACAGGCAGGGCACTGAAGCTTTCTTT. It encodes CASSFHRQGTEAFF.

In this sample, this clonotype turned up many times. V usage is TRBV6-5 and J usage is TRBJ2-1; 10 nucleotides align to TRBD2. The CDR3 covers 17 residues. Per germline, CDR1 MNHEY and CDR2 SVGAGI. The V gene end was trimmed by 1 base and the J gene end by 9 bases; junction bases not matched to a gene: 12. The CDR3 DNA sequence: TGTGCCAGCAGTTACTATTTAGTAGCTAGCGGGAGCAGTGAGCAGTTCTTC. Translation gives CASSYYLVASGSSEQFF.

This clonotype was counted many times. The chain carries TRBV7-6 and TRBJ2-7; D might be TRBD2 (5 bases). V shed 5 bases and J shed 0 bases, with 14 bases lying between them. Germline V gives CDR1 SGHVS, CDR2 FNYEAQ. The CDR3 runs 15 residues. CDR3 in amino acids: CASSKDTGFSYEQYF. The CDR3 DNA sequence: TGTGCCAGCAGCAAGGATACGGGATTCTCCTACGAGCAGTACTTC.

The genes are TRBV28 and TRBJ1-3, with a tentative D call TRBD1 (5 bases). The germline V gene encodes CDR1 MDHEN and CDR2 SYDVKM. Deletions cut 3 bases from V and 0 bases from J, with 9 bases between. The CDR3 length is 15 residues. This CDR3 is CASSFLGLSGNTIYF. The CDR3 nucleotides read TGTGCCAGCAGTTTTCTGGGACTCTCTGGAAACACCATATATTTT.

This clonotype was detected only a few times. The chain is built from TRBV4-1 and TRBJ2-1; D is ambiguous. The V and J ends lost 4 bases and 5 bases respectively, with 15 bases between them. The CDR3 is 15 amino acids. Germline CDR1 is MGHRA and CDR2 is YSYEKL. CDR3 sequence reads: CASSPGLGSDNEQFF. The DNA for the CDR3 is TGCGCCAGCAGCCCAGGCTTAGGGTCGGACAATGAGCAGTTCTTC.

The chain uses TRBV7-8 and TRBJ1-1; D call uncertain. V was clipped by 1 base and J by 1 base, with 7 bases between them. The CDR3 covers 14 residues. Germline V gene sequence: CDR1 SGHVS, CDR2 FQNEAQ. The CDR3 nucleotides are TGTGCCAGCAGCTTAGTTCATGGGAACACTGAAGCTTTCTTT. Translated, it gives CASSLVHGNTEAFF.

V and J are TRBV18 and TRBJ1-5; TRBD1 matches 9 bases. The V segment lost 3 bases and the J segment 8 bases; nucleotides outside the gene matches: 5. The CDR3 consists of 14 residues. Germline CDR1 is KGHSH and CDR2 is LQKENI. The CDR3 DNA reads as TGTGCCAGCTCACCTACAGGGGGCGGAGAGCCCCAGCATTTT. This translates into CASSPTGGGEPQHF.

The chain employs TRBV29-1 and TRBJ1-1; D unclear. The V gene lost 5 bases and the J gene lost 9 bases, with 4 bases spanning the gap. CDR1 and CDR2 (germline): SQVTM, ANQGSEA. This CDR3 is 8 amino acids long. The CDR3 here is CSVPQAFF. CDR3 DNA sequence: TGCAGCGTTCCTCAAGCTTTCTTT.

Only a few counts were recorded for this clonotype. This CDR3 reads CATSDGTGTSRRDTQYF. CDR3 DNA sequence: TGTGCCACCAGTGATGGGACAGGGACCAGCCGCCGAGATACGCAGTATTTT. The rearrangement joins TRBV24-1 to TRBJ2-3, with TRBD1 matching over 9 bases. Germline V gene sequence: CDR1 KGHDR, CDR2 SFDVKD. Trimming cost V 3 bases and J 5 bases; bases outside gene matches: 11. CDR3 size: 17 residues.

The V call is TRBV20-1, the J call TRBJ2-7; D could derive from TRBD1 or TRBD2 (7 bases each). The CDR3 sequence is 13 residues long. V was cut by 7 bases and J by 2 bases, with 15 bases left in between. The germline V gene encodes CDR1 DFQATT and CDR2 SNEGSKA (reference sequence). Written as DNA, the CDR3 is TGCAGTGTCAGGGGGGGGACGGCCTACGAGCAGTACTTC. Translating gives CSVRGGTAYEQYF.

Only a few counts were recorded for this clonotype. CDR3 sequence: CASGRTGDYEQYF. The CDR3 DNA follows: TGTGCCAGCGGGCGGACAGGGGACTACGAGCAGTACTTC. This chain connects TRBV14 to TRBJ2-7; TRBD1 matches 9 bases. Germline values: CDR1 SGHDN, CDR2 FVKESK. There are 13 residues in the CDR3. Trimming at V came to 8 bases and at J to 3 bases, leaving 5 bases not matched to a gene.